The next 25 T cell receptor beta chains were all read from a single sample in a study of CD8 T cells in Susac syndrome. An amount of RNA that ranged from 0.5 to 1 ug was reverse transcribed with random hexamers. One entry per CDR3 protein, called by TCRdb with MiXCR from the immunoSEQ multiplex PCR reads. Seen here are some 190,000 distinct CDR3 sequences, 85% to 95% observed once, and the top ten hold about 0.095%. Sequencing was carried out using CD4+ T cells from PBMCs. The origin of the receptors is a human donor in good health.

The DNA for the CDR3 is TGTGCCAGCAGCTTCACGGGGAGGAGTAACAATGAGCAGTTCTTC. Translation: CASSFTGRSNNEQFF. This chain joins TRBV7-9 and TRBJ2-1; a weak D match, TRBD2 (6 bases). CDR1 is SEHNR, CDR2 FQNEAQ, per germline (reference sequence). This CDR3 is built from 15 residues. V was clipped by 3 bases and J by 5 bases, with 14 bases between them.

This rearrangement joins TRBV5-6 to TRBJ2-7, with TRBD1 matching 7 bases. Germline V lookup: CDR1 SGHDT, CDR2 YYEEEE. J was trimmed by 2 bases and V by 1 base; bases with no gene match: 6. This CDR3 comprises 15 residues. The CDR3 region has the DNA TGTGCCAGCAGCTTGCTCCGGGACAGCCCCTACGAGCAGTACTTC. Amino acids: CASSLLRDSPYEQYF.

This chain joins TRBV3-1 and TRBJ1-4, with no clear D. Germline V gene sequence: CDR1 LGHDT, CDR2 YNNKEL (reference sequence). This CDR3 region has 13 residues. V lost 1 base and J 7 bases, leaving 7 bases between the germline ends. CDR3 protein: CASSQVESEKLFF. CDR3 bases: TGTGCCAGCAGCCAAGTGGAGTCTGAAAAACTGTTTTTT.

The CDR3 DNA reads TGTGCCAGCAGGGGGGGGCCCGTCGGCTACACCTTC. It is translated as CASRGGPVGYTF. The chain links TRBV25-1 to TRBJ1-2, with D perhaps matching TRBD1 (6 bases). Trimming pared 6 bases from V and 8 bases from J, leaving 13 bases between. CDR1 and CDR2 (germline): MGHDK, SYGVNS. The CDR3 is 12 amino acids.

V usage is TRBV20-1 and J usage is TRBJ2-3; TRBD2 matches 11 bases. The CDR3 covers 14 residues. Germline trimming cut 6 bases from V and 4 bases from J; bases unmatched to any gene: 6. CDR1 and CDR2 from the germline V gene are DFQATT and SNEGSKA (reference sequence). The CDR3 nucleotides read TGCAGTGCCATAGCGGGGGGGGTGGCAGATACGCAGTATTTT. It yields the protein CSAIAGGVADTQYF.

The chain couples TRBV29-1 to TRBJ2-3; D may be TRBD1 or TRBD2 (5 bases each). The germline V and J ends were trimmed by 5 bases and 6 bases, with 6 bases remaining between them. CDR3 length: 10 amino acids. CDR1 is SQVTM, CDR2 ANQGSEA, per germline. Written as DNA, the CDR3 is TGCAGCGTTTGGGGGGATACGCAGTATTTT. Residues: CSVWGDTQYF.

The V call is TRBV9, the J call TRBJ2-2; 10 positions agree with TRBD2. CDR1 is SGDLS, CDR2 YYNGEE, per germline. The CDR3 contains 15 residues. V was clipped by 1 base and J by 5 bases; unmatched bases: 2. The CDR3 here is CASSVQAGGTGELFF. The CDR3 DNA follows: TGTGCCAGCAGCGTACAAGCGGGAGGGACCGGGGAGCTGTTTTTT.

This clonotype was seen a single time. The genes are TRBV12-3 or TRBV12-4 and TRBJ2-2; D gene uncertain. This CDR3 has 12 residues. Trimming shortened V by 3 bases and J by 6 bases, and 5 bases separated the two germline ends. CDR3 in amino acids: CASSFLAGELFF. CDR3 sequence (DNA): TGTGCCAGCAGTTTTTTGGCCGGGGAGCTGTTTTTT.

This chain uses TRBV6-2 or TRBV6-3 with TRBJ2-1; unclear D gene. In germline, CDR1 is MNHEY, CDR2 SVGEGT. V was shortened by 4 bases and J by 8 bases, with 9 bases between the two germline ends. This CDR3 has 12 residues. CDR3 coding DNA: TGTGCCAGCAGTTCGCGACACGATGAGCAGTTCTTC. Its protein is CASSSRHDEQFF.

The chain employs TRBV2 and TRBJ2-7; 8 bases fit TRBD2. Germline CDR1 reads SNHLY; CDR2 reads FYNNEI. Trimming at V came to 5 bases and at J to 2 bases, leaving 2 bases not matched to a gene. The CDR3 totals 13 residues. CDR3 protein: CASSQRETYEQYV. CDR3 sequence (DNA): TGTGCCAGCAGTCAGCGGGAGACCTACGAGCAGTACGTC.

DNA of the CDR3: TGTGCCTGGAGTGACCCGTCCTCGGCAGATACGCAGTATTTT. This codes for CAWSDPSSADTQYF. J is TRBJ2-3 and V is TRBV30; D unresolved. CDR1 is GTSNPN and CDR2 is SVGIG in the germline V gene (reference sequence). CDR3 size: 14 residues. The germline V and J ends were trimmed by 1 base and 4 bases, with 12 bases remaining between them.

This clonotype was detected once. The chain has TRBV19 and TRBJ2-5; TRBD1 matches 8 bases. Unmatched junction bases numbered 6, after V lost 7 bases and J lost 5 bases. The CDR3 runs 13 residues. CDR1 and CDR2 from the germline V gene are LNHDA and SQIVND (reference sequence). The CDR3 DNA is TGTGCCAGTAAGGGACAGGCGACTGAGACCCAGTACTTC. Translated, it gives CASKGQATETQYF.

The chain uses TRBV12-3 or TRBV12-4 and TRBJ1-2; D gene uncertain. V was trimmed by 2 bases and J by 2 bases, leaving 6 bases between them. The length of the CDR3 is 13 residues. The CDR3 is CASSLSGNYGYTF. DNA of the CDR3: TGTGCCAGCAGTTTATCCGGAAACTATGGCTACACCTTC.

The V gene is TRBV7-9, the J gene TRBJ1-1, with D perhaps TRBD1 (5 bases). V lost 4 bases, J lost 3 bases, and 12 bases lay in between. Germline CDR1 is SEHNR and CDR2 is FQNEAQ (reference sequence). The length of the CDR3 is 14 residues. The chain's CDR3 is CASSSEGTYTEAFF. The CDR3 nucleotides read TGTGCCAGCAGCTCGGAGGGGACTTACACTGAAGCTTTCTTT.

This sequence joins TRBV6-1 and TRBJ2-7, with D perhaps matching TRBD1 (5 bases). V was clipped by 4 bases and J by 0 bases, with 7 bases between them. CDR1 is MNHNS and CDR2 is SASEGT in the germline V gene. The CDR3 consists of 13 residues. CDR3 coding DNA: TGTGCCAGCAGTGCCAGGGCCTCCTACGAGCAGTACGTC. This gives the protein CASSARASYEQYV.

This chain links TRBV10-3 with TRBJ2-7, with D possibly being TRBD2 (6 bases). Germline V CDR1 and CDR2: ENHRY, SYGVKD. The CDR3 runs to 14 residues. V was cut by 4 bases and J by 6 bases, with 16 bases left in between. Here the CDR3 DNA reads TGTGCCATCAGTGCGCTCGCGGAGGGCGGCGAGCAGTACGTC. The encoded protein is CAISALAEGGEQYV.

This clonotype was found once. The chain carries TRBV12-3 or TRBV12-4 and TRBJ2-1; weak D call: TRBD1 (5 bases). V shed 6 bases and J shed 4 bases, with 16 bases lying between them. The CDR3 length is 15 residues. CDR3 coding DNA: TGTGCCAGCAGCCTCGTCCAAGGGGTATACAATGAGCAGTTCTTC. Protein sequence: CASSLVQGVYNEQFF.

CDR3 nucleotide sequence: TGTGCCAGCAGCAGGGTGGTGGCCGTGGGATCCACAGATACGCAGTATTTT. This gives the protein CASSRVVAVGSTDTQYF. This chain connects TRBV7-2 to TRBJ2-3; D call uncertain. CDR3 length equals 17 residues. Trimming pared 5 bases from V and 2 bases from J, leaving 20 bases between. In germline, CDR1 is SGHTA, CDR2 FQGNSA.

This sequence joins TRBV3-1 and TRBJ1-2; D is ambiguous. The V gene lost 1 base and the J gene lost 8 bases, with 17 bases spanning the gap. CDR1 is LGHDT and CDR2 is YNNKEL in the germline V gene (reference sequence). CDR3 length equals 15 residues. The CDR3 bases are TGTGCCAGCAGCCAAGCCGGAGGGAGGACTGGGGGCTACACCTTC. It is translated as CASSQAGGRTGGYTF. The full variable domain, its missing parts supplied by reference TRBV3-1 and TRBJ1-2, is DTAVSQTPKYLVTQMGNDKSIKCEQNLGHDTMYWYKQDSKKFLKIMFSYNNKELIINETVPNRFSPKSPDKAHLNLHINSLELGDSAVYFCASSQAGGRTGGYTFGSGTRLTVV.

The rearrangement links TRBV3-1 to TRBJ2-3, with D maybe TRBD2 (7 bases). V shed 1 base and J shed 4 bases, with 12 bases lying between them. CDR3 length: 15 residues. The V gene's germline CDR1 is LGHDT and CDR2 YNNKEL (reference sequence). In DNA, the CDR3 is TGTGCCAGCAGCCAAGCGCAGGGGAGGGCAGATACGCAGTATTTT. The encoded protein is CASSQAQGRADTQYF.

The chain uses TRBV20-1 and TRBJ1-5; D gene unclear. V shed 3 bases and J shed 2 bases, with 8 bases lying between them. CDR1 is DFQATT and CDR2 is SNEGSKA in the germline V gene (reference sequence). CDR3 length: 13 residues. CDR3 sequence: CSASPIGNQPQHF. CDR3 DNA: TGCAGTGCTAGTCCCATCGGCAATCAGCCCCAGCATTTT.

V usage is TRBV20-1 and J usage is TRBJ2-5, with TRBD2 matching 8 bases. The CDR3 covers 13 residues. Germline V gene sequence: CDR1 DFQATT, CDR2 SNEGSKA (reference sequence). The V gene end was trimmed by 3 bases and the J gene end by 5 bases; junction bases not matched to a gene: 5. CDR3 in amino acids: CSASVGGRETQYF. CDR3 coding DNA: TGCAGTGCTAGTGTAGGCGGGAGGGAGACCCAGTACTTC.

The gene calls are TRBV11-2 and TRBJ2-3; TRBD2 matches at 8 bases. V gave up 6 bases and J gave up 4 bases; unmatched junction bases: 6. The CDR3 has 14 amino acids. Germline assignment: CDR1 SGHAT and CDR2 FQNNGV. Written as DNA, the CDR3 is TGTGCCAGCAGACCCATAGCGGGGTCAGATACGCAGTATTTT. It translates to CASRPIAGSDTQYF. Based on the CDR3 plus reference TRBV11-2 and TRBJ2-3, the full variable domain is EAGVAQSPRYKIIEKRQSVAFWCNPISGHATLYWYQQILGQGPKLLIQFQNNGVVDDSQLPKDRFSAERLKGVDSTLKIQPAKLEDSAVYLCASRPIAGSDTQYFGPGTRLTVL.

The rearrangement links TRBV20-1 to TRBJ1-5; no firm D call. There are 15 residues in the CDR3. Trimming shortened V by 0 bases and J by 0 bases, and 9 bases separated the two germline ends. Germline CDR1 reads DFQATT; CDR2 reads SNEGSKA (reference sequence). The CDR3 DNA follows: TGCAGTGCTAGAGATGCCCGTTATAGCAATCAGCCCCAGCATTTT. Translation: CSARDARYSNQPQHF.

The chain joins TRBV7-9 to TRBJ1-2; D call uncertain. CDR3 length: 12 amino acids. Germline CDR1 SEHNR, CDR2 FQNEAQ (reference sequence). Trimming stripped 5 bases from V and 2 bases from J, with 6 bases between. This CDR3 is CASSQDNYGYTF. The CDR3 DNA reads as TGTGCCAGCAGCCAGGACAACTATGGCTACACCTTC.